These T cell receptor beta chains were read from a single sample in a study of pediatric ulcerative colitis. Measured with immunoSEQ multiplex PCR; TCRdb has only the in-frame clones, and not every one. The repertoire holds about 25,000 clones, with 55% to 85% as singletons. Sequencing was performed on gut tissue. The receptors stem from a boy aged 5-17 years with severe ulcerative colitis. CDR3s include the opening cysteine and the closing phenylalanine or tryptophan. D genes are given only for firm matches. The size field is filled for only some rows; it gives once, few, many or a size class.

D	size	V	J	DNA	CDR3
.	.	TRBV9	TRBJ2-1	TGTGCCAGCAGCCTGAGGGGGGGAGGCTCCTACAATGAGCAGTTCTTC	CASSLRGGGSYNEQFF
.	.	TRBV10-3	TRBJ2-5	TGTGCCATCAGTCCGGACACAGGGAAAGAGACCCAGTACTTC	CAISPDTGKETQYF
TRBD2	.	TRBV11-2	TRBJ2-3	TGTGCCAGCAGCTTAGACGGACTAGCGGGAGTTCGAGGCACAGATACGCAGTATTTT	CASSLDGLAGVRGTDTQYF
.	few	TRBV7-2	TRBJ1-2	TGTGCCAGCGGCTACGATGGGGCGAGGGGCTACACCTTC	CASGYDGARGYTF
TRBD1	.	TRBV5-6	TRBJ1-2	TGTGCCAGCAGCACAGGACAGGGGGCATTCTATGGCTACACCTTC	CASSTGQGAFYGYTF
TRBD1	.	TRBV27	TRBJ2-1	TGTGCCAGCAGTCAAAGACAGGGGGCCGCCTACAATGAGCAGTTCTTC	CASSQRQGAAYNEQFF
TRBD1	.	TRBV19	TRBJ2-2	TGTGCCAGTACCACCGACAGGGGGCCGGGCACCGGGGAGCTGTTTTTT	CASTTDRGPGTGELFF
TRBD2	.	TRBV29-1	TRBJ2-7	TGCAGCGTTGAAGATGGGGCGGGGGGGTCCTACGAGCAGTACTTC	CSVEDGAGGSYEQYF
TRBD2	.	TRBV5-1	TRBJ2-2	TGCGCCAGCAGCTTGCTCACTAGCGGAAACACCGGGGAGCTGTTTTTT	CASSLLTSGNTGELFF
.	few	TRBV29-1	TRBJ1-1	TGCAGCGTAACCGGGGGCCGGAGCACTGAAGCTTTCTTT	CSVTGGRSTEAFF
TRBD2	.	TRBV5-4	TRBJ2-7	TGTGCCAGCAAGATTGCTAGCGGGAGCTCCTACGAGCAGTACTTC	CASKIASGSSYEQYF
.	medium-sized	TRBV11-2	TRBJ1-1	TGTGCCAGCAGCTTTGGCGGGGGAAAGAACACTGAAGCTTTCTTT	CASSFGGGKNTEAFF
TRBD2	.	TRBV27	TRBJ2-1	TGTGCCAGCAGCTCCAGTTTGTTAAGCGGGAGGATGTCCTACAATGAGCAGTTCTTC	CASSSSLLSGRMSYNEQFF
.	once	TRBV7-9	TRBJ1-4	TGTGCCAGCAGCTTAAGAGACACAACTAATGAAAAACTGTTTTTT	CASSLRDTTNEKLFF
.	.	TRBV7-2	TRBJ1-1	TGTGCCAGCAGCTTTAGGAAGAACACTGAAGCTTTCTTT	CASSFRKNTEAFF
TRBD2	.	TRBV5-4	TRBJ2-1	TGTGCCAGCAGCTTGGCGCCTAGCGGAGTAAATGAGCAGTTCTTC	CASSLAPSGVNEQFF
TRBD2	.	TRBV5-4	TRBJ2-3	TGTGCCAGCAGCTTGGTAGGGGCGGGAGGGCTTACGCAGTATTTT	CASSLVGAGGLTQYF
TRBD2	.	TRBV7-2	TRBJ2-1	TGTGCCAGCAGCCTCCTTAGCGGGAGCTACAATGAGCAGTTCTTC	CASSLLSGSYNEQFF
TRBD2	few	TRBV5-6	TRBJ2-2	TGTGCCAGCAGCCTCGGACTAGCATACACCGGGGAGCTGTTTTTT	CASSLGLAYTGELFF
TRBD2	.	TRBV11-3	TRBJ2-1	TGTGCCAGCAGCCCACACGATCCTCCTAGCGGGAGGCACTACAATGAGCAGTTCTTC	CASSPHDPPSGRHYNEQFF
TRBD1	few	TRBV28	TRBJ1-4	TGTGCCAGCAGTCTACCGGGACAGGGGAGCGAAAAACTGTTTTTT	CASSLPGQGSEKLFF
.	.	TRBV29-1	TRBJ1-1	TGCAGCGCGGGGGACACTGAAGCTTTCTTT	CSAGDTEAFF
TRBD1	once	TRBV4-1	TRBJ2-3	TGCGCCAGCAGCCAGGCGGGACAGGGGATGCAGTATTTT	CASSQAGQGMQYF
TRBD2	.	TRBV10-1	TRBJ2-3	TGCGCCAGCAGTGAAGGGACTAGCGGGACCTCTAGCACAGATACGCAGTATTTT	CASSEGTSGTSSTDTQYF
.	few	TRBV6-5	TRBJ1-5	TGTGCCAGCAGTTACTCGGCAGGGGTAGATCAGCCCCAGCATTTT	CASSYSAGVDQPQHF
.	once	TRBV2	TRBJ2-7	TGTGCCAGCAATACCAACCGGGGTCAGACCTACGAGCAGTACTTC	CASNTNRGQTYEQYF
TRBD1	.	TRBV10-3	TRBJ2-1	TGTGCCATCCTCCCGGACAGGAGCTCCTACAATGAGCAGTTCTTC	CAILPDRSSYNEQFF
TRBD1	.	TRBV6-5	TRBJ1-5	TGTGCCGTCCAGCCTGACAGGGGTGGTCAGCCCCAGCATTTT	CAVQPDRGGQPQHF
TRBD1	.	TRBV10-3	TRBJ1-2	TGTGCCATCAGTGGGGGACAGGGGGCAGTGGATGGCTACACCTTC	CAISGGQGAVDGYTF
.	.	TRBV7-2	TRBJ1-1	TGTGCCAGCAGCTTAGTACGCGCCGTCACTGAAGCTTTCTTT	CASSLVRAVTEAFF
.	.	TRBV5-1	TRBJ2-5	TGCGCCAGCAGCAACCCTCAAGAGACCCAGTACTTC	CASSNPQETQYF
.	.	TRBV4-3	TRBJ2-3	TGCGCCAGCAGCCAAGTGGGGACAGATACGCAGTATTTT	CASSQVGTDTQYF
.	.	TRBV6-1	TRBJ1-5	TGTGCCAGCAGTTATGTCCAAAAGGCTCAGCCCCAGCATTTT	CASSYVQKAQPQHF
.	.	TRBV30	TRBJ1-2	TGTGCCTGGAGTGTAAAGGGGAATGGCTACACCTTC	CAWSVKGNGYTF
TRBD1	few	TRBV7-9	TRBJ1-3	TGTGCCAGCAGCTTAGGAGTAGGGACAGGTCTCTTCTCTGGAAACACCATATATTTT	CASSLGVGTGLFSGNTIYF
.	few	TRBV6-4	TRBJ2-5	TGTGCCAGCAGTCACCTGACTAGGTCCAGAGTCATACAAGAGACCCAGTACTTC	CASSHLTRSRVIQETQYF
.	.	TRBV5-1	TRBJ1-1	TGCGCCAGCAGCTTGGACGGAGACCAGAACACTGAAGCTTTCTTT	CASSLDGDQNTEAFF
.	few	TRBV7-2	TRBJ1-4	TGTGCCAGCAGCCCCGACCGGGAAAAACTGTTTTTT	CASSPDREKLFF
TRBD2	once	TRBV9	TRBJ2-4	TGTGCCAGCAGCCCGGGACTAGCGGGAGTGGCAGCCAAAAACATTCAGTACTTC	CASSPGLAGVAAKNIQYF
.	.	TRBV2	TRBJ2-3	TGTGCCAGCACCGCAAGCGGCACCGAGGGAGATACGCAGTATTTT	CASTASGTEGDTQYF
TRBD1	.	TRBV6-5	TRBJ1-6	TGTGCCAGCAGTTACCAGGACAGGGGGCCAACCCTCCACTTT	CASSYQDRGPTLHF
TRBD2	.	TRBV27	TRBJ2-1	TGTGCCAGCAGTTTTCTCGGTAGCGGGAGGGGCAATGAGCAGTTCTTC	CASSFLGSGRGNEQFF
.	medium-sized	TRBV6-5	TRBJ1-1	TGTGCCAGCAGTAAGGGACCTATAGACACTGAAGCTTTCTTT	CASSKGPIDTEAFF
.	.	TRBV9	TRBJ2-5	TGTGCCAGCAGCGTTCGAGCGGATCAAGAGACCCAGTACTTC	CASSVRADQETQYF
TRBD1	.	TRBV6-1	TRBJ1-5	TGTGCCAGCAGTGCCCGAGCAGGGGGCGGGTATAACAGTCAGCCCCAGCATTTT	CASSARAGGGYNSQPQHF
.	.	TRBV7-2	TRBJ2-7	TGTGCCAGCAGCCTAAAAACGCGGTTCTCAAGCTCCTACGAGCAGTACTTC	CASSLKTRFSSSYEQYF
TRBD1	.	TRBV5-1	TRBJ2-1	TGCGCCAGCACCAAGACAGGGCCGGAAAGTTACAATGAGCAGTTCTTC	CASTKTGPESYNEQFF
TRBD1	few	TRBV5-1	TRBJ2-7	TGCGCCAGCAGCTTGGCGCCGGACAGGACGTCCTACGAGCAGTACTTC	CASSLAPDRTSYEQYF
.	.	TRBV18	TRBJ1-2	TGTGCCAGCTCACCGTCGACTGGCTACACCTTC	CASSPSTGYTF
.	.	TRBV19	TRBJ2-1	TGTGCCAGTAGTAGAGGGTACAATGAGCAGTTCTTC	CASSRGYNEQFF
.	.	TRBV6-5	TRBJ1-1	TGTGCCAGCAGTTACTCCGGGGAGTACACTGAAGCTTTCTTT	CASSYSGEYTEAFF
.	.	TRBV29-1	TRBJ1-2	TGCAGCGTTTTAGACAGAGAGGATGGCTACACCTTC	CSVLDREDGYTF
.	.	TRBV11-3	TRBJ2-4	TGTGCCAGCTCCCGGCGGGGGCGCCTCCAGCAAAACATTCAGTACTTC	CASSRRGRLQQNIQYF
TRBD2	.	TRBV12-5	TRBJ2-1	TGTGCTAGTGGTTTGACCCTTGCCCCACTAGCGGGAGTCTCCTACAATGAGCAGTTCTTC	CASGLTLAPLAGVSYNEQFF
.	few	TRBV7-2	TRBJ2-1	TGTGCCAGCAGCGTACAGGGTGGGGCGGAGCAGTTCTTC	CASSVQGGAEQFF